What follows describes a single T cell receptor (beta chain). Its antigen is unknown. One base away there is no much larger clone; base qualities are not given. The sample is drawn from a study of blood T cells in healthy people across ages (dated by TCRdb to between 2015 and 2017). About the study as a whole: In model experiments, roughly one uniquely barcoded TCR beta cDNA molecule per two T cells was captured by template switching. To avoid experimental bias, donors of different ages were distributed randomly across sequencing lanes. The study measured age-related changes in TCR beta repertoire diversity using deep sequencing normalized with unique cDNA molecular identifiers. The study analyzed two additional independent replicas of 1 million unique cDNA reads from the same blood draw for two donors, one aged 18 to 30 and one aged 80 or older. Donors were grouped into four age groups: young (average 16 years), middle-aged (around 39), aged (around 60) and long-lived (just over 80).

In the germline V gene (reference sequence), CDR1 corresponds to LGHDT and CDR2 to YNNKEL. Reading from cysteine to phenylalanine, the CDR3 counts 14 amino acids. Only the CDR3 DNA stays, 42 bases, in frame from base 1. Compared with germline, V lacks 3 bases and J lacks 10 bases; bases without a gene match: 7. Broad study findings and their caveats: Bulk unsorted PBMC profiling prevented conclusive comparison of naive and antigen-experienced compartments. Compared with the aged group, the long-lived group had more naive CD4+ T cells, fewer expanded clones and increased TCR diversity, suggesting age selection. Estimates of total diversity from one million sequenced T cells were regarded as lower bounds and underestimates. There was a strong correlation between observed TCR beta diversity and the percentage of naive T cells measured by flow cytometry. As age increased, observed TCR beta diversity per million T cells dropped in a roughly linear way, and a significant reduction was already evident by age about 40. Because the CMV infection status of the donors was unknown, age-related changes in expanded clonotypes may potentially have been confounded.

Donors were 39 systemically healthy Caucasian individuals from Russia aged roughly 6 to 90 years. Around 9.8 milliliters of peripheral blood were collected from each donor into EDTA-treated Vacutainer tubes. Ficoll-Paque density-gradient centrifugation was used to isolate PBMCs, with at least 7 million per sample. Trizol reagent was used to extract total RNA from the PBMCs, yielding at least 5.5 micrograms per sample. For every donor, an aliquot of PBMCs went through flow cytometry to measure the percentages of naive CD45RAhigh/CD27high T cells. Libraries were made using 5' RACE. These reads were obtained on an Illumina HiSeq 2500. A second PCR of roughly 7 to 11 cycles was performed with a sample-barcoded 5' primer and a J-beta primer mix. A unique molecular identifier was introduced onto each TCR beta cDNA molecule by a template-switch 5' adaptor carrying 12 random nucleotides. Each sample yielded at least 2.5 million CDR3-containing paired-end reads. All of the RNA was converted into first-strand cDNA using the Mint cDNA synthesis kit, with a TRBC-specific oligonucleotide serving as the primer. Following uracil-DNA glycosylase treatment, a first 18-cycle PCR with universal primers M1SS and BC2_uni_R was performed on all cDNA. As for the original processing: For normalization, 1 million high-quality reads were randomly selected from each sample, with every read carrying a distinct molecular identifier. Reads sharing molecular identifiers were discarded rather than binned into consensus sequences. CDR3 identification, clonotype clustering and error correction used MiTCR with a Q25 quality threshold and the strictest error-elimination algorithm. A nonparametric unseen species model using Euler transformation provided a lower-bound estimate of total TCR beta diversity. TCRdb's own reprocessing of the public reads used fastp at Q25 and MiXCR and kept productive beta chains. Each entry is one CDR3 protein sequence, shown with its most common DNA and genes. The V and J calls reflect TCRdb's pipeline rather than the authors' work. Across this sample there are 1.5 million to 2 million distinct CDR3 sequences, with 25% to 30% seen only once. The ten largest clones represent over 7% of the sample.

The sequence derives from a young woman in good health. The rearrangement combines TRBV3-1 with TRBJ2-1; 9 bases in the junction line up with TRBD2. Sequenced input: blood. This receptor has the CDR3 CASSHLGTSYEQFF. DNA sequence: TGTGCCAGCAGCCACCTCGGGACTAGCTACGAGCAGTTCTTC.